These 3 T cell receptor beta chains came from one sample sequenced in a study of T cell changes during pregnancy in multiple sclerosis. The repertoire was sequenced with immunoSEQ multiplex PCR; TCRdb's copy has only in-frame clones and lacks some. The top ten clones hold roughly 0.89% of a sample with roughly 61,000 clones, just under 90% of them seen once. The sequenced sample was peripheral blood, obtained in the first trimester of pregnancy. These receptors all come from a female donor in good health, enrolled as a control in a pregnancy study.

The rearrangement links TRBV6-1 to TRBJ1-2; D possibly corresponds to TRBD1 (6 bases). The germline gives CDR1 MNHNS, CDR2 SASEGT. The CDR3 extends over 14 amino acids. V was pared by 2 bases and J by 4 bases, with 11 bases between. The CDR3 sequence: CASSEWDKTYGYTF. The CDR3 coding sequence is TGTGCCAGCAGTGAATGGGACAAGACCTATGGCTACACCTTC.

The V gene is TRBV4-3, the J gene TRBJ2-1; 7 nucleotides align to TRBD2. The CDR3 contains 15 residues. After removal of 1 base from V and 10 bases from J, the junction contained 10 bases not matched to a gene. Germline lookup yields CDR1 LGHNA and CDR2 YSLEER. The CDR3 DNA is TGCGCCAGCAGCCAAGTGCTGCTAGCGGCAGGGGAGCAGTTCTTC. It specifies CASSQVLLAAGEQFF.

CDR3 in amino acids: CASSRDPSYNEQFF. The DNA of the CDR3 is TGTGCCAGCAGTCGGGATCCTTCCTACAATGAGCAGTTCTTC. The chain uses TRBV9 and TRBJ2-1, with D possibly matching TRBD2 (5 bases). The CDR3 is made up of 14 amino acids. CDR1 and CDR2 from the germline V gene are SGDLS and YYNGEE. V was pared by 5 bases and J by 1 base, with 10 bases between. Based on the CDR3 plus reference TRBV9 and TRBJ2-1, the full variable domain is DSGVTQTPKHLITATGQRVTLRCSPRSGDLSVYWYQQSLDQGLQFLIQYYNGEERAKGNILERFSAQQFPDLHSELNLSSLELGDSALYFCASSRDPSYNEQFFGPGTRLTVL.